What follows describes a single TCR beta chain. The antigen is unknown. This sample is drawn from a study of shared clonotypes between healthy human individuals. Study outcomes and limitations: Around 5.4% of naive CD4 clonotypes were common to several donors.

Repertoires were generated with immunoSEQ multiplex PCR, while TCRdb's copy carries only in-frame clones and drops some. The data contain 2 million to 3 million clones, more than 90% of them seen just once; the ten biggest clones take up over 0.12%. The CDR3 extends over 10 amino acids. V dropped 2 bases and J dropped 11 bases, with 9 bases sitting between them. From germline, CDR1 is GTSNPN and CDR2 SVGIG (reference sequence). The sequenced sample consisted of naive CD4+ T cells sorted from blood. Subset: CD45RA+ positively selected. This rearrangement joins TRBV30 to TRBJ1-1; D is undetermined. The source of this sequence is a man in his late teens or twenties in good health. CDR3 DNA sequence: TGTGCCTGGAGTCGTCTAGGTGCTTTCTTT. This sequence encodes CAWSRLGAFF.